The T cell receptor beta chain described here comes from a study of response to subunit inactivated influenza vaccine. Notes on the study in general: Seasonal influenza vaccination, on each occasion, was suggested by the authors to recruit few new T cells.

Per the germline V gene, CDR1 is DFQATT and CDR2 is SNEGSKA (reference sequence). This CDR3 is built from 16 residues. This clonotype appeared a single time. Its target is unknown. Mismatch with germline at one junction end may stem from a read error. TCRdb recomputed calls from the RT-PCR reads with MiXCR, one row per CDR3 protein. Of 450,000 to 500,000 distinct CDR3 sequences detected, approximately 11% appear once; the ten largest clones hold about 12%. The sequenced sample was PBMCs from blood, obtained more than 35 days after vaccination. This TCR was recovered from a man over 45 who received an inactivated influenza vaccine. This chain links TRBV20-1 with TRBJ2-1; 7 positions agree with TRBD2. The CDR3 loop reads CCARDQWGGSYNEQFF. The CDR3 nucleotides read TGCTGTGCTAGAGATCAATGGGGGGGGTCCTACAATGAGCAGTTCTTC.